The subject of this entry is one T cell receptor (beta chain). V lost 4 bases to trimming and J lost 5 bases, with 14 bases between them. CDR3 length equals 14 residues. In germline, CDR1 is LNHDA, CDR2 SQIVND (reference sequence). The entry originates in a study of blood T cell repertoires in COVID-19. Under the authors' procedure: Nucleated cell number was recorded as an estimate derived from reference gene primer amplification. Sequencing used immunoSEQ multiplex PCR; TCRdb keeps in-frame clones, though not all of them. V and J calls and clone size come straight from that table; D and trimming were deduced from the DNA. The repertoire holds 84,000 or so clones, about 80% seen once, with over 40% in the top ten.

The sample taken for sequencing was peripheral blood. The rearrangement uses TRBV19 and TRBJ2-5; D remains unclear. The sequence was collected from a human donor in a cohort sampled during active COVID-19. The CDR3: CASSKGFLEETQYF. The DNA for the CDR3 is TGTGCCAGTAGTAAAGGTTTTTTGGAGGAGACCCAGTACTTC.